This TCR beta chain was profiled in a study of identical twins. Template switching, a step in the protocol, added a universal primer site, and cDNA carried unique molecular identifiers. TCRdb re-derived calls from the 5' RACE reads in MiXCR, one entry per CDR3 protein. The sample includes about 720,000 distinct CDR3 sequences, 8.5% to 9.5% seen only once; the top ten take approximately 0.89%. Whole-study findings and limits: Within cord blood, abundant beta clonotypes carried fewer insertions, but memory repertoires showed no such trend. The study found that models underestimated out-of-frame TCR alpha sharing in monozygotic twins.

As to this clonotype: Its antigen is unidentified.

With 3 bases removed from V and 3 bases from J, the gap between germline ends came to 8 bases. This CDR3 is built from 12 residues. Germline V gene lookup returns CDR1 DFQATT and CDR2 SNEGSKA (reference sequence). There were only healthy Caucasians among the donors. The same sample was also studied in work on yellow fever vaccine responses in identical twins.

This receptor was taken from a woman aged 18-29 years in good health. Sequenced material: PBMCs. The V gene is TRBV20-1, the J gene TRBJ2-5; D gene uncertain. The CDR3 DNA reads TGCAGTGCTAGCTTGAAAGAAGAGACCCAGTACTTC. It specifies CSASLKEETQYF.